The present entry profiles one TCR beta chain with its context. The target antigen is unknown. Each sample had around 99,000 TCR templates assayed. Profiling relied on immunoSEQ multiplex PCR, and the TCRdb table lists in-frame clones only, not all of them. The table includes 50,000 to 75,000 clones, roughly 96% detected once. Germline V gene sequence: CDR1 SGDLS, CDR2 YYNGEE. The CDR3 consists of 16 residues. J gave up 1 base and V 2 bases, and 5 bases lay outside the gene matches. This sample is part of a study of siplizumab effects on memory and regulatory T cells. General study points: Siplizumab gave mappable alloreactive CD4+ clones an average Treg-derived fraction of approximately 69%, against 25% to 30% in controls.

The sample consisted of naive CD8+ T cells sorted from blood. The receptor comes from a human donor in good health. The chain joins TRBV9 to TRBJ2-2, with 7 positions matching TRBD2. CDR3 amino acids: CASSVPAGLNTGELFF. The DNA of the CDR3 is TGTGCCAGCAGCGTTCCAGCGGGGCTGAACACCGGGGAGCTGTTTTTT.